A selection of T cell receptor beta chains follows, all from one sample in a study of T cell responses to AZD1222 COVID-19 vaccine. Libraries were prepared by immunoSEQ multiplex PCR; TCRdb keeps only in-frame clonotypes and omits some of them. The sample has roughly 200,000 clones, roughly 91% seen once. The sample consisted of peripheral blood, taken on day 0 of MenACWY control vaccination. The receptor source for this set is an adult in good health. CDR3s include the opening cysteine and the closing phenylalanine or tryptophan. A D gene is named only where the DNA matches it firmly. Not every row has a clone size; where given, it reads once, few, many or a size class.

V	J	size	D	DNA	CDR3
TRBV25-1	TRBJ1-6	once	TRBD1	TGTGCCAGCAGTGCACAGGGGGCCAGTAATTCACCCCTCCACTTT	CASSAQGASNSPLHF
TRBV10-3	TRBJ2-3	once	NA	TGTGCCATCAGTCCCGGACAGTTAACAGATACGCAGTATTTT	CAISPGQLTDTQYF
TRBV12-3/TRBV12-4	TRBJ1-1	NA	NA	TGTGCCAGCAGTTCTAATGTGGGCACTGAAGCTTTCTTT	CASSSNVGTEAFF
TRBV6-6	TRBJ2-3	once	NA	TGTGCCAGCAGTTACTCTTCGGGTTTCTACGGTGATACGCAGTATTTT	CASSYSSGFYGDTQYF
TRBV6-2/TRBV6-3	TRBJ1-1	NA	NA	TGTGCCAGCAGTCAGGGAGGGACTGAAGCTTTCTTT	CASSQGGTEAFF
TRBV2	TRBJ2-7	NA	NA	TGTGCCAGCAGGGACGCCTACGAGCAGTACTTC	CASRDAYEQYF
TRBV2	TRBJ1-5	NA	NA	TGTGCCAGCAGTGAAGGAGTAGGAGGCAAGGGTCAGCCCCAGCATTTT	CASSEGVGGKGQPQHF
TRBV21-1	TRBJ1-5	NA	NA	TGTGCCAGCACCATACGGGGGGGGGATAGCAATCAGCCCCAGCATTTT	CASTIRGGDSNQPQHF
TRBV6-5	TRBJ2-3	NA	NA	TGTGCCAGCAGTAGGGACCGATTTAATACGCAGTATTTT	CASSRDRFNTQYF
TRBV3-1/TRBV3-2	TRBJ2-7	NA	NA	TGTGCCAGCAGCCAAGCTAGCTCCTACGAGCAGTACTTC	CASSQASSYEQYF
TRBV5-1	TRBJ1-3	NA	TRBD1	TGCGCCAGCAGCTTTGGAGGGACAGGGGCCAACTCTGGAAACACCATATATTTT	CASSFGGTGANSGNTIYF
TRBV7-2	TRBJ2-1	NA	TRBD2	TGTGCCAGCAGCTTAGCGGGGGGGATCCTTTACAATGAGCAGTTCTTC	CASSLAGGILYNEQFF
TRBV10-3	TRBJ1-2	once	TRBD1	TGTGCCATCAGTGAAAGACAGGGACAGAACACCTTC	CAISERQGQNTF
TRBV5-1	TRBJ2-7	NA	NA	TGCGCCAGCAGCTTGGATCCAAACACAGCCTACGAGCAGTACTTC	CASSLDPNTAYEQYF
TRBV6-6	TRBJ1-2	NA	TRBD1	TGTGCCGGGGGACAGGACTATGGCTACACCTTC	CAGGQDYGYTF
TRBV7-2	TRBJ1-6	once	NA	TGTGCCAGCAGCCCACCGTGGGGGAGCGGATCACCCCTCCACTTT	CASSPPWGSGSPLHF
TRBV9	TRBJ2-1	NA	NA	TGTGCCAGCAGCCGAGGGGGGAACTCCTACAATGAGCAGTTCTTC	CASSRGGNSYNEQFF
TRBV29-1	TRBJ1-3	NA	NA	TGCAGCGTTTTTTTGGGCAGGGGAAGTGGAAACACCATATATTTT	CSVFLGRGSGNTIYF
TRBV9	TRBJ2-4	NA	NA	TGTGCCAGCAGCTTCGGGTCAGGCCTAGCCAAAAACATTCAGTACTTC	CASSFGSGLAKNIQYF
TRBV6-1	TRBJ1-3	once	NA	TGTGCCAGCAGTGAAGAAAGGCTTCGCTCTGGAAACACCATATATTTT	CASSEERLRSGNTIYF
TRBV19	TRBJ2-7	NA	NA	TGTGCCAGTAGTAGAGGGGGTTCCACCTACGAGCAGTACTTC	CASSRGGSTYEQYF
TRBV11-2	TRBJ2-3	NA	NA	TGTGCCAGCAGCTTAGTAGGGAACACAGATACGCAGTATTTT	CASSLVGNTDTQYF
TRBV4-1	TRBJ1-1	once	NA	TGCGCCAGCAGCCAACGAGGGGGGAGCACTGAAGCTTTCTTT	CASSQRGGSTEAFF
TRBV2	TRBJ1-4	once	NA	TGTGCCAGCACTCAGAGAAAGGGGGCTAATGAAAAACTGTTTTTT	CASTQRKGANEKLFF
TRBV9	TRBJ1-6	NA	NA	TGTGCCAGCAGCGTAGATCTTAATTCACCCCTCCACTTT	CASSVDLNSPLHF
TRBV28	TRBJ2-7	NA	TRBD2	TGTGCCAGCAGTCTGCCGTCGGGGGGTTCCTACGAGCAGTACTTC	CASSLPSGGSYEQYF
TRBV10-3	TRBJ2-7	NA	NA	TGTGCCATCAAGGGCAGGGGTTACGAGCAGTACTTC	CAIKGRGYEQYF
TRBV19	TRBJ1-2	NA	NA	TGTGCCAGTAGTATAGCAGGGGTCTATGGCTACACCTTC	CASSIAGVYGYTF
TRBV27	TRBJ2-7	NA	TRBD2	TGTGCCAGCAGACGATCCGGGGGTAGCGGGGATACCTACGAGCAGTACTTC	CASRRSGGSGDTYEQYF
TRBV3-1/TRBV3-2	TRBJ2-7	once	TRBD2	TGTGCCAGCAGCCGGGGGGGAGGCGGGTCCTACGAGCAGTACTTC	CASSRGGGGSYEQYF
TRBV7-9	TRBJ1-2	NA	NA	TGTGCCAGCAGCCTTGAAGGGGCCCATGGCTACACCTTC	CASSLEGAHGYTF
TRBV29-1	TRBJ1-2	NA	NA	TGCAGCGTTGAAGGACGAATGACAGCCTATGGCTACACCTTC	CSVEGRMTAYGYTF
TRBV28	TRBJ1-2	NA	TRBD1	TGTGCCAGCAGTTTACCCTCCGGGACAGGGCACTATGGCTACACCTTC	CASSLPSGTGHYGYTF
TRBV14	TRBJ2-1	NA	NA	TGTGCCAGCAGCCGAAGGCACAGATCGAATGAGCAGTTCTTC	CASSRRHRSNEQFF
TRBV6-5	TRBJ1-1	NA	NA	TGTGCCAGCAGTTACTCGCCGGGGCTGCGCACTGAAGCTTTCTTT	CASSYSPGLRTEAFF
TRBV19	TRBJ1-3	NA	NA	TGTGCCAGTAGTATTTCAACATATGGAAACACCATATATTTT	CASSISTYGNTIYF
TRBV5-1	TRBJ2-1	NA	NA	TGCGCCAGCAGCTGGGACGGGGGATCCTACAATGAGCAGTTCTTC	CASSWDGGSYNEQFF
TRBV5-1	TRBJ1-1	NA	NA	TGCGCCAGCAGCTTGAGCAGACAGCTGAACACTGAAGCTTTCTTT	CASSLSRQLNTEAFF
TRBV29-1	TRBJ1-1	NA	NA	TGCAGCGTTACAGCAGGGGACACTGAAGCTTTCTTT	CSVTAGDTEAFF
TRBV18	TRBJ1-6	NA	NA	TGTGCCAGCTCACCAAAGGTTCAGAATTCACCCCTCCACTTT	CASSPKVQNSPLHF
TRBV4-1	TRBJ2-7	NA	NA	TGCGCCAGCAGCCAACTGGCAAGGGGCGAGCAGTACTTC	CASSQLARGEQYF
TRBV5-4	TRBJ1-3	once	NA	TGTGCCAGCAAGCCCACAAACGGTGACAGTCCCAGAAACACCATATATTTT	CASKPTNGDSPRNTIYF
TRBV18	TRBJ2-7	NA	NA	TGTGCCAGCTCACCATCCAGGGGTACCTACGAGCAGTACTTC	CASSPSRGTYEQYF
TRBV30	TRBJ1-5	NA	TRBD1	TGTGCCTGGAGTGTTGGGGACAGGGCGCTACGGCCCCAGCATTTT	CAWSVGDRALRPQHF
TRBV5-6	TRBJ2-2	NA	NA	TGTGCCAGCAGCTTACGGACGCATACCGGGGAGCTGTTTTTT	CASSLRTHTGELFF
TRBV2	TRBJ1-6	NA	TRBD1	TGTGCCAGTCATCCGGGACAGGGTTTGGGGGGTTCACCCCTCCACTTT	CASHPGQGLGGSPLHF
TRBV10-1	TRBJ1-1	NA	TRBD1	TGCGCCAGCAACCGACAGGGTGGCACTGAAGCTTTCTTT	CASNRQGGTEAFF
TRBV15	TRBJ2-7	NA	NA	TGTGCCACCAGCAAGGGGATGAACGAGCAGTACTTC	CATSKGMNEQYF
TRBV2	TRBJ1-3	NA	NA	TGTGCCAGCAGTGTCCCGTCCCCAATCGGAAACACCATATATTTT	CASSVPSPIGNTIYF
TRBV5-1	TRBJ1-2	NA	NA	TGCGCCAGCAGCGACGGGACTGGGGTTTGGGGCTACACCTTC	CASSDGTGVWGYTF
TRBV10-1	TRBJ1-1	NA	NA	TGCGCCAGCAGTTTAAAACAGGATCCGAACACTGAAGCTTTCTTT	CASSLKQDPNTEAFF
TRBV4-3	TRBJ1-2	NA	NA	TGCGCCAGCAGCCAACAAACAGGACCAAACTATGGCTACACCTTC	CASSQQTGPNYGYTF
TRBV5-1	TRBJ1-6	NA	NA	TGCGCCAGCAGCTTGAACAGGGATGCGAATTCACCCCTCCACTTT	CASSLNRDANSPLHF
TRBV5-1	TRBJ1-1	NA	TRBD1	TGCGCCAGCAGCACGTCAGGGGGCAGAGGGACTGAAGCTTTCTTT	CASSTSGGRGTEAFF
TRBV6-5	TRBJ1-1	NA	NA	TGTGCCAGCAGTTACTCGTGGACATTGAACACTGAAGCTTTCTTT	CASSYSWTLNTEAFF
TRBV2	TRBJ2-2	NA	NA	TGTGCCAGCAGTGTGCGACAAACGAACACCGGGGAGCTGTTTTTT	CASSVRQTNTGELFF
TRBV28	TRBJ1-5	NA	NA	TGTGCCAGCAGTCAGGGCCCACAGAGCAATCAGCCCCAGCATTTT	CASSQGPQSNQPQHF
TRBV5-6	TRBJ1-1	NA	TRBD1	TGTGCCAGCAGCATCGACAGGGTAGAAACTGAAGCTTTCTTT	CASSIDRVETEAFF
TRBV7-2	TRBJ1-5	NA	NA	TGTGCCAGCAGCCGGGGCTACACGGGCAATCAGCCCCAGCATTTT	CASSRGYTGNQPQHF
TRBV28	TRBJ2-5	once	NA	TGTGCCAGCAGTTTAGAAGACAGGCAAGAGCAAGAGACCCAGTACTTC	CASSLEDRQEQETQYF